The source of this T cell receptor (beta chain) is a study of human T cells and chemical hapten exposure. Time point in this sample: healthy volunteer bleed at 6 weeks. The starting material, unfractionated whole blood, was used for total RNA extraction. This CDR3 has 16 amino acids. In germline, CDR1 is LNHNV, CDR2 YYDKDF (reference sequence). V lost 0 bases to trimming and J lost 3 bases; unmatched junction nucleotides: 4. There are many counts of this clonotype. TCRdb used MiXCR to reprocess the RACE reads, holding one entry per CDR3 protein. In the table there are around 80,000 distinct CDR3 sequences, 7% to 9% of which are singletons.

The sequencing input was whole blood. The clonotype was recovered from a male donor in good health. Some clones in this sample may be carry-over from other donors' samples. The chain has TRBV15 and TRBJ2-4; 8 positions match TRBD2. CDR3 residues: CATSRDWGTSKNIQYF. CDR3 nucleotides: TGTGCCACCAGCAGAGATTGGGGGACTAGCAAAAACATTCAGTACTTC.